Each of the 25 T cell receptor beta chains below was sequenced from the same sample in a study of cytomegalovirus exposure and HLA in healthy donors. The primer mix had 60 Vbeta and 13 Jbeta primers. Some clones are missing from TCRdb's copy, which holds only in-frame ones; the method was immunoSEQ multiplex PCR. The sample records 130,000 or so clones, about 75% being singletons. Input material: PBMCs. The receptors were gathered from a woman aged 40 to 50 in good health and CMV-seropositive.

This rearrangement joins TRBV13 to TRBJ1-1; a weak D match, TRBD1 (5 bases). CDR1 and CDR2 (germline): PRHDT, FYEKMQ (reference sequence). V lost 8 bases, J lost 4 bases, and 14 bases lay in between. This CDR3 spans 13 amino acids. The CDR3 nucleotides are TGTGCCAGCGGTCGACGGAGGGGCACTGAAGCTTTCTTT. Its protein is CASGRRRGTEAFF.

The chain uses TRBV28 and TRBJ2-3; D remains unclear. This CDR3 is 13 amino acids long. V was cut by 2 bases and J by 3 bases, with 6 bases left in between. Germline V lookup: CDR1 MDHEN, CDR2 SYDVKM. The DNA for the CDR3 is TGTGCCAGCAGTTTACCCCAGACAGATACGCAGTATTTT. Translated: CASSLPQTDTQYF. Combining the CDR3 with reference TRBV28 and TRBJ2-3 gives the whole variable domain DVKVTQSSRYLVKRTGEKVFLECVQDMDHENMFWYRQDPGLGLRLIYFSYDVKMKEKGDIPEGYSVSREKKERFSLILESASTNQTSMYLCASSLPQTDTQYFGPGTRLTVL.

This chain links TRBV12-5 with TRBJ1-1; 7 nucleotides line up with TRBD1. The J segment lost 0 bases and the V segment lost 0 bases, leaving 4 bases of the junction unmatched. CDR1 is LGHNT, CDR2 FRNRAP, per germline. The CDR3 is made up of 16 amino acids. The CDR3 loop is CASGLVIDRVNTEAFF. DNA of the CDR3: TGTGCTAGTGGTTTGGTAATAGACAGGGTGAACACTGAAGCTTTCTTT.

The genes are TRBV18 and TRBJ2-7; the D gene is possibly TRBD2 (5 bases). Germline V gene sequence: CDR1 KGHSH, CDR2 LQKENI. The CDR3 is 14 amino acids. The V end lost 3 bases, the J end lost 0 bases, and 9 bases lay between the germline ends. In nucleotides, the CDR3 is TGTGCCAGCTCACCGGACTTACTCTCCTACGAGCAGTACTTC. It specifies CASSPDLLSYEQYF.

The rearrangement links TRBV4-2 to TRBJ2-1, with 11 nucleotides matching TRBD1. V was clipped by 2 bases and J by 9 bases; unmatched bases: 12. The germline CDR1 and CDR2 sequences are LGHNA and YNFKEQ. The CDR3 extends over 17 amino acids. As DNA, the CDR3 is TGTGCCAGCAGCCAACCGCCTTTAGGACAGGGGGCTAGTGAGCAGTTCTTC. Translated, it gives CASSQPPLGQGASEQFF.

J is TRBJ2-2 and V is TRBV10-3, with 11 bases that match TRBD2. CDR1 and CDR2 from the germline V gene are ENHRY and SYGVKD. This CDR3 is built from 18 residues. Germline trimming cut 1 base from V and 2 bases from J; bases unmatched to any gene: 6. The CDR3: CAISEYYTSGSNTGELFF. The CDR3 DNA reads as TGTGCCATCAGTGAGTACTACACTAGCGGGAGTAACACCGGGGAGCTGTTTTTT.

This rearrangement joins TRBV5-6 to TRBJ1-5; tentative D call: TRBD1 (6 bases). The CDR3 has 16 residues. Trimming left V 0 bases short and J 2 bases short, with 12 bases between. Germline lookup yields CDR1 SGHDT and CDR2 YYEEEE. The CDR3 sequence is CASSLGGGGGNQPQHF. The CDR3 nucleotides are TGTGCCAGCAGCTTGGGGGGAGGGGGAGGCAATCAGCCCCAGCATTTT.

In DNA, the CDR3 is TGTGCCAGCAGTGAAGCGAATGGCGAGACCCAGTACTTC. Its protein is CASSEANGETQYF. This chain connects TRBV2 to TRBJ2-5, with D hard to call. Trimming shortened V by 0 bases and J by 5 bases, and 7 bases separated the two germline ends. Germline-derived CDR1 and CDR2 are SNHLY and FYNNEI. CDR3 length: 13 amino acids.

The rearrangement joins TRBV25-1 to TRBJ2-7; unclear D gene. The germline V gene encodes CDR1 MGHDK and CDR2 SYGVNS. The CDR3 length is 14 residues. V lost 1 base and J 6 bases, leaving 13 bases between the germline ends. The CDR3 loop is CASSESVSGSEQYF. The CDR3 nucleotides are TGTGCCAGCAGTGAATCTGTTTCTGGCAGCGAGCAGTACTTC.

V and J are TRBV19 and TRBJ2-1, with 13 bases matching TRBD2. Germline assignment: CDR1 LNHDA and CDR2 SQIVND (reference sequence). The J segment lost 2 bases and the V segment lost 5 bases, leaving 9 bases of the junction unmatched. The CDR3 consists of 18 residues. The CDR3 protein is CASSLPRLAGGAYNEQFF. The CDR3 DNA reads TGTGCCAGTAGTCTTCCTAGACTAGCGGGAGGCGCCTACAATGAGCAGTTCTTC.

As for this clone: This specimen includes other DNA sequences encoding the same CDR3. This chain uses TRBV18 with TRBJ2-1; D remains unclear. The CDR3 has 13 amino acids. The ends were cut back, 2 bases at V and 5 bases at J, with 7 bases in the middle. Looked up from germline, CDR1 is KGHSH and CDR2 is LQKENI. The CDR3 is CASSPDSNNEQFF. Written as DNA, the CDR3 is TGTGCCAGCTCACCAGACTCGAACAATGAGCAGTTCTTC.

This chain joins TRBV27 and TRBJ2-1; TRBD2 matches 8 bases. The V gene's germline CDR1 is MNHEY and CDR2 SMNVEV (reference sequence). J lost 0 bases, V lost 5 bases, and 6 bases had no gene match. The CDR3 has 16 amino acids. CDR3 in amino acids: CASSPFSGTSYNEQFF. CDR3 coding DNA: TGTGCCAGCAGTCCCTTTAGCGGGACCTCCTACAATGAGCAGTTCTTC.

This chain uses TRBV5-1 with TRBJ2-7; the match to TRBD2 covers 14 bases. Trimming at V came to 4 bases and at J to 3 bases, leaving 6 bases not matched to a gene. This CDR3 region has 16 residues. CDR1 is SGHRS, CDR2 YFSETQ, per germline. CDR3 loop: CASSPGLAGGYYEQYF. The DNA of the CDR3 is TGCGCCAGCAGCCCCGGACTAGCGGGGGGTTACTACGAGCAGTACTTC.

The rearrangement joins TRBV18 to TRBJ2-5, with TRBD2 identical over 8 bases. Germline CDR1 KGHSH, CDR2 LQKENI. V gave up 3 bases and J gave up 1 base; unmatched junction bases: 4. This CDR3 is 15 amino acids long. In DNA, the CDR3 is TGTGCCAGCTCACCGTCGACTAGCGTCCAAGAGACCCAGTACTTC. It codes for CASSPSTSVQETQYF. The full variable domain, its missing parts supplied by reference TRBV18 and TRBJ2-5, is NAGVMQNPRHLVRRRGQEARLRCSPMKGHSHVYWYRQLPEEGLKFMVYLQKENIIDESGMPKERFSAEFPKEGPSILRIQQVVRGDSAAYFCASSPSTSVQETQYFGPGTRLLVL.

The V gene is TRBV4-3, the J gene TRBJ1-4; possible D gene TRBD1, 5 bases. CDR1 and CDR2 (germline): LGHNA, YSLEER. Trimming took 0 bases from V and 10 from J, leaving 12 bases between them. CDR3 size: 14 residues. CDR3 DNA: TGCGCCAGCAGCCAAGACGACAGCCTAAGAAAACTGTTTTTT. Translated: CASSQDDSLRKLFF.

The rearrangement links TRBV6-5 to TRBJ2-7; 8 bases are a match to TRBD1. The trim removed 5 bases at V and 0 bases at J, leaving 3 bases unmatched. This CDR3 region has 14 residues. CDR1 is MNHEY, CDR2 SVGAGI, per germline. CDR3 sequence: CASSPTGGSYEQYF. The DNA for the CDR3 is TGTGCCAGCAGTCCTACAGGGGGCTCCTACGAGCAGTACTTC.

The rearrangement links TRBV5-1 to TRBJ1-4; D gene unclear. Trimming cost V 4 bases and J 8 bases, with 15 bases left between them. This CDR3 is built from 14 residues. Germline V gene data show CDR1 as SGHRS and CDR2 as YFSETQ. CDR3 residues: CASSPSRMWEKLFF. Here the CDR3 DNA reads TGCGCCAGCAGCCCCTCGCGTATGTGGGAAAAACTGTTTTTT.

As for this clone: Other DNA sequences of this sample code for an identical CDR3. V is TRBV13 and J is TRBJ1-1; D unclear. Trimming took off 5 bases at V and 1 base at J, with 11 bases between the two ends. The germline gives CDR1 PRHDT, CDR2 FYEKMQ (reference sequence). This CDR3 is 14 amino acids long. The CDR3: CASSRGRPNTEAFF. CDR3 sequence (DNA): TGTGCCAGCAGCCGAGGGAGGCCGAACACTGAAGCTTTCTTT.

This chain joins TRBV7-8 and TRBJ2-6, with a possible D match to TRBD2 (6 bases). The length of the CDR3 is 17 residues. V was cut by 4 bases and J by 0 bases, with 13 bases left in between. Germline V gives CDR1 SGHVS, CDR2 FQNEAQ. In nucleotides, the CDR3 is TGTGCCAGCAGCTCTTTGTGGGGAGGCTCTGGGGCCAACGTCCTGACTTTC. Protein: CASSSLWGGSGANVLTF.

A word on this clone: The junction differs from germline at one of its ends, possibly a read error. This rearrangement joins TRBV4-2 to TRBJ2-7, with 16 bases matching TRBD2. The CDR3 has 20 amino acids. Germline CDR1 is LGHNA and CDR2 is YNFKEQ. CDR3: CASSHQFPGLAGGPSHEQYF. The CDR3 DNA sequence: TGTGCCAGCAGCCACCAATTTCCGGGACTAGCGGGAGGGCCCTCCCACGAGCAGTACTTC.

The rearrangement uses TRBV5-1 and TRBJ2-5; TRBD1 matches 9 bases. Germline V gene lookup returns CDR1 SGHRS and CDR2 YFSETQ. The CDR3 loop spans 15 amino acids. With V trimmed by 0 bases and J by 3 bases, 3 bases remained unmatched. The CDR3 is CASSLATGGKETQYF. As DNA, the CDR3 is TGCGCCAGCAGCTTGGCGACAGGGGGGAAAGAGACCCAGTACTTC.

The rearrangement uses TRBV4-3 and TRBJ2-7; 8 positions match TRBD2. V lost 0 bases to trimming and J lost 0 bases; unmatched junction nucleotides: 7. Germline V gene data show CDR1 as LGHNA and CDR2 as YSLEER. This CDR3 is 17 amino acids long. The CDR3 protein is CASSQDLTGGPSYEQYF. CDR3 nucleotides: TGCGCCAGCAGCCAAGACCTCACGGGGGGGCCCTCCTACGAGCAGTACTTC.

The V and J genes are TRBV30 and TRBJ1-1; a weak D match, TRBD1 (6 bases). The CDR3 contains 13 residues. V shed 4 bases and J shed 2 bases, with 11 bases lying between them. CDR1 GTSNPN and CDR2 SVGIG come from the germline V gene (reference sequence). The CDR3 is CAWKGQPNTEAFF. In nucleotides, the CDR3 is TGTGCCTGGAAAGGACAGCCTAACACTGAAGCTTTCTTT.

The chain carries TRBV18 and TRBJ1-5; perhaps TRBD1 as D (6 bases). The CDR3 runs 15 residues. Germline CDR1 reads KGHSH; CDR2 reads LQKENI. With 3 bases removed from V and 0 bases from J, the gap between germline ends came to 9 bases. The DNA of the CDR3 is TGTGCCAGCTCACCGACGGACAGTAGCAATCAGCCCCAGCATTTT. Its protein is CASSPTDSSNQPQHF.

V and J are TRBV21-1 and TRBJ2-4; the D call TRBD2 from the table was never checked on the DNA. TRBV21-1 is a pseudogene. This CDR3 region has 20 residues. The CDR3 bases are TGTGCCAGCCTCGTACCGAGCAGGACTAGCGGGTCAATAGCCAAAAACATTCAGTACTTC. Protein product: CASLVPSRTSGSIAKNIQYF.